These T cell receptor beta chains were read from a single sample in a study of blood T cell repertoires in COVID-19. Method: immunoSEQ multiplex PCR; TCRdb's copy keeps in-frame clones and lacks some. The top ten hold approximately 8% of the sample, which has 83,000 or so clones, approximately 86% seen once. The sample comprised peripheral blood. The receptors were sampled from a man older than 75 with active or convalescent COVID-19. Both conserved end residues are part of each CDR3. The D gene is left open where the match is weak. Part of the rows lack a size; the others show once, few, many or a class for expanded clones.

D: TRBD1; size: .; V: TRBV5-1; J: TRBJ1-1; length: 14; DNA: TGCGCCAGCAGCAGGACAGGGGTATCGGGTGAAGCTTTCTTT; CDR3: CASSRTGVSGEAFF
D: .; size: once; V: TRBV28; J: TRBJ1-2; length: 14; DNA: TGTGCCAGCAGAAGGTTCCGGACAGAGCGGGGCTACACCTTC; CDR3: CASRRFRTERGYTF
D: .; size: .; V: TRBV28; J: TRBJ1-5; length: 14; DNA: TGTGCCAGCTCCGGGACATTTAGCAATCAGCCCCAGCATTTT; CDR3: CASSGTFSNQPQHF
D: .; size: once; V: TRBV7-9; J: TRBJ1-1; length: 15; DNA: TGTGCCAGCAGCCAAAGGCAGGGCCCGAACACTGAAGCTTTCTTT; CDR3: CASSQRQGPNTEAFF
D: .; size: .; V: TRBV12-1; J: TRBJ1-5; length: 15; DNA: TGTGCCAGCAGCCCTACAGGGGGTGGCAATCAGCCCCAGCATTTT; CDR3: CASSPTGGGNQPQHF
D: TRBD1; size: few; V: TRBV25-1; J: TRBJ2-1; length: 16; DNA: TGTGCCAGCAGTGATACCGGGACAGGGGTTGGAAATGAGCAGTTCTTC; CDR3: CASSDTGTGVGNEQFF
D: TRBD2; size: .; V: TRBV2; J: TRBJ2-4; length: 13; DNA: TGTGCCAGCGCTTTGCGGGAGGTAAACATTCAGTACTTC; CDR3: CASALREVNIQYF
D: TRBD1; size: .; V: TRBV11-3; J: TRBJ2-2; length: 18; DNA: TGTGCCAGCAGCCAGGGGGCGCCGGGGTTCTCGCTAGGGGGTCGGCTGTTTTTT; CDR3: CASSQGAPGFSLGGRLFF
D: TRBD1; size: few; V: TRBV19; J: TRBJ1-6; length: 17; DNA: TGTGCCAGTAGTATCGACCGGGACAGGGACTATAATTCACCCCTCCACTTT; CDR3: CASSIDRDRDYNSPLHF
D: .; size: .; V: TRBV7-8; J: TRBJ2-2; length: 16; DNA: TGTGCCAGCAGCCCCTCCAGGCGGGGGAACACCGGGGAGCTGTTTTTT; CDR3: CASSPSRRGNTGELFF
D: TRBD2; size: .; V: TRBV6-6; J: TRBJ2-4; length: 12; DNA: TGTGCCAGCAGTTACGGGGGGGTGATTCAGTACTTC; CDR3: CASSYGGVIQYF
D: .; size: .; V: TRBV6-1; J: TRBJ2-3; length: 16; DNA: TGTGCCAGCAGTGATGTAGGGGCAGGGCGCTCAGATACGCAGTATTTT; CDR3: CASSDVGAGRSDTQYF
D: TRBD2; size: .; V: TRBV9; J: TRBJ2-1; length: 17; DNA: TGTGCCAGCAGCGTAACGAGTGGGACTAGCGGTATCTATGAGCAGTTCTTC; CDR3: CASSVTSGTSGIYEQFF
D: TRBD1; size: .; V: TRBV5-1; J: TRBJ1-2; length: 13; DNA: TGCGCCAGCAGCTGGGGACAGGGAGGTGGCTACACCTTC; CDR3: CASSWGQGGGYTF
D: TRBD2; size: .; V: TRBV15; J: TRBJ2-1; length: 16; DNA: TGTGCCACCAGCACAAGGTCCGGGACTACAAACAATGAGCAGTTCTTC; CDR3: CATSTRSGTTNNEQFF
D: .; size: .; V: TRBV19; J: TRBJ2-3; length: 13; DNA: TGTGCCAGTAACCCGACCGGGACAGATACGCAGTATTTT; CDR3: CASNPTGTDTQYF
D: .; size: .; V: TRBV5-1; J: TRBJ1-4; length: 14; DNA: TGCGCCAGCAGCCCCGAGACAGTGAATGAAAAACTGTTTTTT; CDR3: CASSPETVNEKLFF
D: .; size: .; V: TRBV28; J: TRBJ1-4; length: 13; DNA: TGTGCCAGCAGTCCGGGGGGCGGTGAAAAACTGTTTTTT; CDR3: CASSPGGGEKLFF
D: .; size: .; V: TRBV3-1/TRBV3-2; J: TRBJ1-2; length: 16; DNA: TGTGCCAGCAGCCAAGAAAGTCGGGCGGGGCTCTATGGCTACACCTTC; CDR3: CASSQESRAGLYGYTF
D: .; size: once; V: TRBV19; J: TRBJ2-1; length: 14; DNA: TGTGCCAGTAGTACTGGACTAAGCTACAATGAGCAGTTCTTC; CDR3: CASSTGLSYNEQFF
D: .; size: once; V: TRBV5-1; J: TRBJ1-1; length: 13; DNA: TGCGCCAGCAGTAGGCCGGGGAACACTGAAGCTTTCTTT; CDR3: CASSRPGNTEAFF
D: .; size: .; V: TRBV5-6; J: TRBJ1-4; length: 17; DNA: TGTGCCAGCGGCACCCTGGGTGGGACACCAACTAATGAAAAACTGTTTTTT; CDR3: CASGTLGGTPTNEKLFF
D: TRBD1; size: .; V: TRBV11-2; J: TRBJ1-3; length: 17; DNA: TGTGCCAGCAGCTTACTCCGGGCAGGGGGCGTTGGAAACACCATATATTTT; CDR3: CASSLLRAGGVGNTIYF
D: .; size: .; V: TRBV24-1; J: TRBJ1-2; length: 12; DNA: TGTGCCACGGGCGGGGACCAATATGGCTACACCTTC; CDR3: CATGGDQYGYTF
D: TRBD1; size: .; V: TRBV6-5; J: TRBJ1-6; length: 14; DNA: TGTGCCAGCAGGGACAGGGGGCTGGGTTCACCCCTCCACTTT; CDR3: CASRDRGLGSPLHF
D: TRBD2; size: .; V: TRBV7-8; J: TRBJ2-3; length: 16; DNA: TGTGCCAGCAGCTTAAGGGAGGGGAGTTCGACAGATACGCAGTATTTT; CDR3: CASSLREGSSTDTQYF
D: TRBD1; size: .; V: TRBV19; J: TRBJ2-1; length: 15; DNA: TGTGCCAGTAGTGGACGGACAGGAGCGTACAATGAGCAGTTCTTC; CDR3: CASSGRTGAYNEQFF
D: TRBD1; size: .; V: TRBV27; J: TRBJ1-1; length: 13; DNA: TGTGCCAGCATGGGACAGATGAACACTGAAGCTTTCTTT; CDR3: CASMGQMNTEAFF
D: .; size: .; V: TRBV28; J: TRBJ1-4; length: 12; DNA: TGTGCCAGCAGTTTGCAGGGTGTAAAACTGTTTTTT; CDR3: CASSLQGVKLFF
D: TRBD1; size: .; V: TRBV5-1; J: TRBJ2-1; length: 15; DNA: TGCGCCAGCAGCTCGGGACAGGGGTCCTACAATGAGCAGTTCTTC; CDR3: CASSSGQGSYNEQFF
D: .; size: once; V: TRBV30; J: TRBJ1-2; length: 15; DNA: TGTGCCTGGAGTGGCGGGCTACGGCCTAACTATGGCTACACCTTC; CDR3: CAWSGGLRPNYGYTF
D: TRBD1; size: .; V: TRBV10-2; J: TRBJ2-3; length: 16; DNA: TGCGCCAGCAGTTCCGCAACAGGGGGCAGCTCAGATACGCAGTATTTT; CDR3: CASSSATGGSSDTQYF
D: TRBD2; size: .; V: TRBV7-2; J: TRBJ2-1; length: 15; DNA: TGTGCCAGCAGCTTATCGCGGGAGGTCCGAAGGAAGCAGTTCTTC; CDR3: CASSLSREVRRKQFF
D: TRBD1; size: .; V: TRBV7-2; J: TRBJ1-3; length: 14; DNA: TGTGCCAGCAGCTCCGCAGGGGGCGCAAACACCATATATTTT; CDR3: CASSSAGGANTIYF